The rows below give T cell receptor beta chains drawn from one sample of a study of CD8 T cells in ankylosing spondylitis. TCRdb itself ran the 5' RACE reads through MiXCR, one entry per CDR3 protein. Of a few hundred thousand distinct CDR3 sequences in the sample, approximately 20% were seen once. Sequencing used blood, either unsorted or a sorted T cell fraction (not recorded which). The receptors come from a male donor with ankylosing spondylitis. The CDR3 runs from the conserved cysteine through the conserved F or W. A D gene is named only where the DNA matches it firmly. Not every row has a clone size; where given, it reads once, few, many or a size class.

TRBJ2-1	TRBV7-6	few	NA	CASSLAPGPTYNEQFF	TGTGCCAGCAGCTTAGCGCCGGGACCCACCTACAATGAGCAGTTCTTC
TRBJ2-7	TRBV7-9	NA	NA	CASSQRDKPYEQYF	TGTGCCAGTTCACAACGGGACAAGCCCTACGAGCAGTACTTC
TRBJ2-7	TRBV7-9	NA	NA	CASSPPGALDEQYF	TGTGCCAGCAGCCCCCCCGGGGCCCTTGACGAGCAGTACTTC
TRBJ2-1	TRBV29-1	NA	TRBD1	CSDRTGGVGEQFF	TGCAGCGACAGGACAGGGGGGGTCGGTGAGCAGTTCTTC
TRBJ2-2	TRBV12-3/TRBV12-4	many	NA	CASSLWDSAGELFF	TGTGCCAGCAGCCTATGGGACTCGGCCGGGGAGCTGTTTTTT
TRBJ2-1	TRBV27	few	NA	CASTVMGINSYNEQFF	TGTGCCAGCACGGTTATGGGGATAAATTCCTACAATGAGCAGTTCTTC
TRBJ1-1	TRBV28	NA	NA	CASSSPVRTMNTEAFF	TGTGCCAGCAGTTCCCCGGTCAGGACAATGAACACTGAAGCTTTCTTT
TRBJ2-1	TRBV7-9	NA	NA	CASSVRTGNNEQFF	TGTGCCAGCAGCGTAAGAACAGGGAACAATGAGCAGTTCTTC
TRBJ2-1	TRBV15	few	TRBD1	CATSSKVPARDREVLYNEQFF	TGTGCCACCAGCAGCAAAGTGCCGGCCCGGGACAGGGAGGTACTTTATAATGAGCAGTTCTTC
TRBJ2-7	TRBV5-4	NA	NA	CASSREVDPYEQYF	TGTGCCAGCAGCAGGGAGGTAGACCCCTACGAGCAGTACTTC
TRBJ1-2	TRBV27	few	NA	CASSFGPPAGGYTF	TGTGCCAGCAGTTTCGGGCCGCCCGCCGGGGGCTACACCTTC
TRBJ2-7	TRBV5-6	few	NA	CASSLDAGVYEQYF	TGTGCCAGCAGCTTGGATGCGGGTGTCTACGAGCAGTACTTC
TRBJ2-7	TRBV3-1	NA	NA	CASSQSGWNPYEQYF	TGTGCCAGCAGCCAGTCTGGTTGGAACCCCTACGAGCAGTACTTC
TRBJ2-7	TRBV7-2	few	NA	CASSLSSGALPNEQYF	TGTGCCAGCAGCTTATCAAGTGGGGCCCTCCCCAACGAGCAGTACTTC
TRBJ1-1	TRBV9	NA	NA	CASSDAGAGAVNTEAFF	TGTGCCAGCAGCGACGCAGGCGCCGGGGCCGTGAACACTGAAGCTTTCTTT